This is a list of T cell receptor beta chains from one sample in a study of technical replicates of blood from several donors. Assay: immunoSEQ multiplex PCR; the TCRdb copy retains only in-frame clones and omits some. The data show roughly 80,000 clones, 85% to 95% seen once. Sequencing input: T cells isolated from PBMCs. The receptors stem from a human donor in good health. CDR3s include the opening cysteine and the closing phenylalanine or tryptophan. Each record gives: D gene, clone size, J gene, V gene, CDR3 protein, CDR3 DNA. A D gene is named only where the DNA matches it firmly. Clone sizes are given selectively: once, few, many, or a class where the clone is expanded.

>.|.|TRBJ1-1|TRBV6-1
CASSEASNGNTEAFF
TGTGCCAGCAGTGAAGCGTCAAACGGGAACACTGAAGCTTTCTTT
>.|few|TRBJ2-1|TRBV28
CASSREPDRNEQFF
TGTGCCAGCAGCCGGGAGCCCGACCGAAATGAGCAGTTCTTC
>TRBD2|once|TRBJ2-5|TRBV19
CASTSGSDVETQYF
TGTGCCAGTACTAGCGGGAGCGATGTGGAGACCCAGTACTTC
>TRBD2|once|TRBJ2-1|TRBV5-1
CASEPGTSVYNEQFF
TGCGCCAGCGAGCCCGGGACTAGCGTGTACAATGAGCAGTTCTTC
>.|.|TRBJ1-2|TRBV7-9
CASSAGTLYGYTF
TGTGCCAGCAGCGCCGGGACACTCTATGGCTACACCTTC
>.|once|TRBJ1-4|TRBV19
CASPLRAGRKLFF
TGTGCCAGTCCTCTCAGAGCGGGTCGAAAACTGTTTTTT
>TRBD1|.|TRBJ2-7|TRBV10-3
CAISPGQGINEQYF
TGTGCCATCAGTCCGGGACAGGGGATAAACGAGCAGTACTTC
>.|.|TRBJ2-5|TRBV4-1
CASSQVSRDQTQYF
TGCGCCAGCAGCCAAGTTTCTCGGGATCAGACCCAGTACTTC
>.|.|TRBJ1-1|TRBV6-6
CASSYAGKNTEAFF
TGTGCCAGCAGTTACGCAGGGAAAAACACTGAAGCTTTCTTT
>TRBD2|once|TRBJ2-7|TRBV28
CASSPTSGRPSSYEQYF
TGTGCCAGCAGTCCAACTAGCGGGAGGCCGAGCTCCTACGAGCAGTACTTC
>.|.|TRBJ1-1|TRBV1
CTSSQAKWFGNTEAFF
TGCACCAGCAGCCAAGCTAAATGGTTCGGGAACACTGAAGCTTTCTTT
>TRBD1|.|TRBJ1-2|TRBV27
CASSRSGTGPYGYTF
TGTGCCAGCAGCCGATCGGGGACAGGGCCCTATGGCTACACCTTC
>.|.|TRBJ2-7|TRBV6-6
CASNNRIGEQYF
TGTGCCAGCAATAACAGGATCGGCGAGCAGTACTTC
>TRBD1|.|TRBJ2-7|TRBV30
CAWSVPGTATYEQYF
TGTGCCTGGAGTGTACCCGGGACAGCTACCTACGAGCAGTACTTC
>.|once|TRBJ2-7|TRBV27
CASSLSVSFYEQYF
TGTGCCAGCAGTTTGTCCGTATCTTTCTACGAGCAGTACTTC
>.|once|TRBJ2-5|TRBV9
CASSVAGFQETQYF
TGTGCCAGCAGCGTAGCGGGATTCCAAGAGACCCAGTACTTC
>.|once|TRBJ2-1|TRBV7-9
CASSLGQGYNEQFF
TGTGCCAGCAGCTTAGGGCAGGGCTACAATGAGCAGTTCTTC
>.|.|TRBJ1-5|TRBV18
CASSPTDEAQPQHF
TGTGCCAGCTCACCAACTGATGAAGCTCAGCCCCAGCATTTT
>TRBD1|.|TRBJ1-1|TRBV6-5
CASGTGVTEAFF
TGTGCCAGCGGGACAGGGGTCACTGAAGCTTTCTTT
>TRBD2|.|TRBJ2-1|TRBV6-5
CASKRTSDSYNEQFF
TGTGCCAGCAAGAGGACTAGCGACTCCTACAATGAGCAGTTCTTC